The next 17 T cell receptor beta chains were all read from a single sample in a study of circulating and synovial CD4+ cells in juvenile arthritis. TCRdb's table, derived via immunoSEQ multiplex PCR, lists solely in-frame clones and lacks some. Among 30,000 to 40,000 clones listed, 90% to 95% were seen once. The sample comprised CD4+ T cells from blood. All receptors come from a human donor with juvenile idiopathic arthritis.

The chain combines TRBV4-2 with TRBJ2-3, with TRBD2 identical over 7 bases. V lost 1 base, J lost 0 bases, and 13 bases stayed unmatched. Germline lookup yields CDR1 LGHNA and CDR2 YNFKEQ. The CDR3 is 19 residues long. The chain's CDR3 is CASSQGFSQLAISTDTQYF. The CDR3 DNA sequence: TGTGCCAGCAGCCAAGGGTTCTCACAACTAGCGATTAGCACAGATACGCAGTATTTT.

The rearrangement joins TRBV4-2 to TRBJ2-3, with 8 positions matching TRBD1. From germline, CDR1 is LGHNA and CDR2 YNFKEQ. V gave up 4 bases and J gave up 2 bases; unmatched junction bases: 11. CDR3 length equals 17 residues. CDR3 sequence: CASSPPTSGGLTDTQYF. CDR3 bases: TGTGCCAGCAGCCCCCCCACGTCAGGGGGCCTCACAGATACGCAGTATTTT.

The V and J genes are TRBV6-8 and TRBJ1-4; 7 nucleotides line up with TRBD1. The CDR3 is made up of 13 amino acids. Germline CDR1 is MNHGY and CDR2 is SAAAGT. V gave up 11 bases and J gave up 4 bases; unmatched junction bases: 7. Written as DNA, the CDR3 is TGTGCCCGCCGGGACAGCCTTAATGAAAAACTGTTTTTT. This sequence encodes CARRDSLNEKLFF.

This clone was found a few times. The chain recombines TRBV5-4 with TRBJ2-3; 12 bases align to TRBD2. J was trimmed by 4 bases and V by 0 bases; bases with no gene match: 3. Germline CDR1 and CDR2: SGHNT and YYREEE (reference sequence). CDR3 length: 16 residues. The CDR3, as DNA: TGTGCCAGCAGCTTGGGACTAGCGGGAGCTCCAGATACGCAGTATTTT. Translating gives CASSLGLAGAPDTQYF. The full variable domain, its missing parts supplied by reference TRBV5-4 and TRBJ2-3, is ETGVTQSPTHLIKTRGQQVTLRCSSQSGHNTVSWYQQALGQGPQFIFQYYREEENGRGNFPPRFSGLQFPNYSSELNVNALELDDSALYLCASSLGLAGAPDTQYFGPGTRLTVL.

V usage is TRBV5-1 and J usage is TRBJ1-4; 7 bases agree with TRBD1. The J segment lost 7 bases and the V segment lost 4 bases, leaving 7 bases of the junction unmatched. This CDR3 has 14 amino acids. Germline V CDR1 and CDR2: SGHRS, YFSETQ. The CDR3 sequence: CASSVGQPSEKLFF. The CDR3 DNA sequence: TGCGCCAGCAGCGTGGGACAGCCCTCTGAAAAACTGTTTTTT.

The rearrangement joins TRBV7-2 to TRBJ2-3; D not resolved. The CDR3 loop spans 12 amino acids. Germline V gene sequence: CDR1 SGHTA, CDR2 FQGNSA. V gave up 5 bases and J gave up 2 bases, with 5 bases separating them. The CDR3 region has the DNA TGTGCCAGCAGCCAAATCACAGATACGCAGTATTTT. Translating gives CASSQITDTQYF.

V is TRBV4-3 and J is TRBJ2-3, with 11 bases aligning to TRBD2. The germline V gene has CDR1 LGHNA and CDR2 YSLEER. The CDR3 covers 16 residues. V lost 1 base and J lost 1; bases outside the gene matches: 1. The DNA of the CDR3 is TGCGCCAGCAGCCAAGTTAGCGGGGGGGGCACAGATACGCAGTATTTT. Amino acids: CASSQVSGGGTDTQYF.

This clone was counted a few times. V gene TRBV5-8 combines with J gene TRBJ1-3; 7 bases fit TRBD1. J lost 0 bases, V lost 2 bases, and 11 bases had no gene match. Germline CDR1 SGHTS, CDR2 YDEGEE. The CDR3 has 18 residues. The CDR3 sequence is CASSFRDRVLISGNTIYF. The CDR3, as DNA: TGTGCCAGCAGCTTTCGGGACAGAGTATTAATCTCTGGAAACACCATATATTTT.

This rearrangement joins TRBV19 to TRBJ1-1, with D perhaps TRBD1 (5 bases). In germline, CDR1 is LNHDA, CDR2 SQIVND (reference sequence). Trimming shortened V by 6 bases and J by 3 bases, and 11 bases separated the two germline ends. The CDR3 has 13 amino acids. The CDR3 DNA reads TGTGCCAGTAGGTACGACAGTTACACTGAAGCTTTCTTT. It is translated as CASRYDSYTEAFF.

The table lists this clone with a count of one. The chain combines TRBV7-9 with TRBJ2-1; D gene ambiguous. With 7 bases removed from V and 7 bases from J, the gap between germline ends came to 17 bases. In germline, CDR1 is SEHNR, CDR2 FQNEAQ (reference sequence). This CDR3 spans 14 amino acids. CDR3 bases: TGTGCCAGCACCCTATCACTCATCGGGAATGAGCAGTTCTTC. Encoded protein: CASTLSLIGNEQFF.

The chain uses TRBV18 and TRBJ1-1, with no clear D. CDR1 is KGHSH, CDR2 LQKENI, per germline. The CDR3 runs 17 residues. V gave up 3 bases and J gave up 1 base, with 18 bases separating them. The CDR3 here is CASSPPNSPVKNTEAFF. The DNA of the CDR3 is TGTGCCAGCTCACCCCCCAACTCCCCCGTTAAGAACACTGAAGCTTTCTTT.

This clone was detected only once. The V gene is TRBV7-3, the J gene TRBJ1-1; 7 positions match TRBD1. CDR1 is SGHTA, CDR2 FQGTGA, per germline. Trimming at V came to 1 base and at J to 1 base, leaving 9 bases not matched to a gene. This CDR3 spans 17 amino acids. CDR3 residues: CASSLNPLGTANTEAFF. The CDR3 coding sequence is TGTGCCAGCAGCTTAAATCCCTTGGGGACAGCGAACACTGAAGCTTTCTTT.

The rearrangement uses TRBV28 and TRBJ1-5, with D unclear. V shed 1 base and J shed 6 bases, with 4 bases lying between them. The germline V gene has CDR1 MDHEN and CDR2 SYDVKM. The CDR3 consists of 12 residues. The CDR3 region has the DNA TGTGCCAGCAGTTTATCGAGTCAGCCCCAGCATTTT. Amino acids: CASSLSSQPQHF.

This chain joins TRBV4-1 and TRBJ2-7, with TRBD2 identical over 11 bases. Germline CDR1 and CDR2: MGHRA and YSYEKL. The CDR3 runs to 15 residues. V lost 3 bases and J lost 1; bases outside the gene matches: 2. The CDR3 DNA sequence: TGCGCCAGCAGCCATAGCGGGGGGGGATCCTACGAGCAGTACTTC. It codes for CASSHSGGGSYEQYF.

The V and J genes are TRBV29-1 and TRBJ2-1; TRBD1 is a possible D gene (5 bases). Trimming shortened V by 7 bases and J by 7 bases, and 14 bases separated the two germline ends. The CDR3 consists of 12 residues. Germline loops: CDR1 SQVTM, CDR2 ANQGSEA. The CDR3 spells CSAEIRVNEQFF. In DNA, the CDR3 is TGCAGCGCCGAGATCAGGGTTAATGAGCAGTTCTTC.

The CDR3 region has the DNA TGTGCCAGCAGCGACGGACTAGCTCCAGATACGCAGTATTTT. Translating gives CASSDGLAPDTQYF. The chain combines TRBV9 with TRBJ2-3, with 8 bases that match TRBD2. J was trimmed by 4 bases and V by 3 bases; bases with no gene match: 4. Germline V gene data show CDR1 as SGDLS and CDR2 as YYNGEE. CDR3 length: 14 residues.

This chain connects TRBV7-9 to TRBJ1-2; 8 bases are a match to TRBD1. The germline V gene has CDR1 SEHNR and CDR2 FQNEAQ (reference sequence). V shed 7 bases, J shed 6 bases, and the junction held 1 base outside the gene matches. CDR3 length: 11 residues. In DNA, the CDR3 is TGTGCCAGCAACAGGGGGGATGGCTACACCTTC. Its protein product is CASNRGDGYTF.